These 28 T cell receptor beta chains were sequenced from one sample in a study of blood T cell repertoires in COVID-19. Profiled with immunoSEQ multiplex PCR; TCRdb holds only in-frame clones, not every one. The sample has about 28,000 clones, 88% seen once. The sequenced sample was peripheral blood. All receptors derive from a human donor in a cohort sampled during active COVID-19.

The CDR3 sequence: CASSLAWQGNTEAFF. The DNA for the CDR3 is TGTGCCAGCAGCTTAGCGTGGCAGGGGAACACTGAAGCTTTCTTT. The rearrangement joins TRBV11-1 to TRBJ1-1; possibly TRBD1 for D (5 bases). This CDR3 has 15 amino acids. The germline V gene encodes CDR1 SGHAT and CDR2 FQDESV (reference sequence). Trimming removed 0 bases at V and 1 base at J, with 9 bases between.

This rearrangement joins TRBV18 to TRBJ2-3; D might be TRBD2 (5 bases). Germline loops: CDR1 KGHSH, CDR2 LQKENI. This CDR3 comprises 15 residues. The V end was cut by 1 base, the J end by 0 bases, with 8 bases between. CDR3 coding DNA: TGTGCCAGCTCACCACGGGAGTCTAGCACAGATACGCAGTATTTT. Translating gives CASSPRESSTDTQYF.

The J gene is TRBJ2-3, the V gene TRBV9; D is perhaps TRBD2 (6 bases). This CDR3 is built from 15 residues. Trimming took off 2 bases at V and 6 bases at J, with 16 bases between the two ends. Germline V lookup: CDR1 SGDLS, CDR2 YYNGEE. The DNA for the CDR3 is TGTGCCAGCAGCGTTCAGTCTAGCGCCTCGGATACGCAGTATTTT. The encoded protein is CASSVQSSASDTQYF.

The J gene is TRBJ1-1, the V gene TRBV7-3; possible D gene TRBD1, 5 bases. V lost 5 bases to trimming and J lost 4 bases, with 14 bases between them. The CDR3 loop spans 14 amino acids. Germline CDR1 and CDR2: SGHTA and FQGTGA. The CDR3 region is CASSQTGGATEAFF. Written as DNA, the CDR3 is TGTGCCAGCAGCCAAACCGGAGGGGCCACTGAAGCTTTCTTT.

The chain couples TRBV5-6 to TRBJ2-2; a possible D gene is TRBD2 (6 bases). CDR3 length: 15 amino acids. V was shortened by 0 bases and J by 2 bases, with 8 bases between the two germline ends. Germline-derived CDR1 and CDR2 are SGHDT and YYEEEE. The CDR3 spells CASSLVGLNTGELFF. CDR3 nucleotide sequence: TGTGCCAGCAGCTTGGTGGGACTCAACACCGGGGAGCTGTTTTTT. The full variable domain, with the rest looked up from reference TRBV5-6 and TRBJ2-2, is DAGVTQSPTHLIKTRGQQVTLRCSPKSGHDTVSWYQQALGQGPQFIFQYYEEEERQRGNFPDRFSGHQFPNYSSELNVNALLLGDSALYLCASSLVGLNTGELFFGEGSRLTVL.

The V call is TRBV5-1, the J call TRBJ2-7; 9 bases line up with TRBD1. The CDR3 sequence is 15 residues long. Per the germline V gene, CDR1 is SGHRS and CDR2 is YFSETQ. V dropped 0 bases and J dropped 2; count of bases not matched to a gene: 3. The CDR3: CASSLAGQGPYEQYF. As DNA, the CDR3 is TGCGCCAGCAGCTTGGCGGGACAGGGTCCCTACGAGCAGTACTTC.

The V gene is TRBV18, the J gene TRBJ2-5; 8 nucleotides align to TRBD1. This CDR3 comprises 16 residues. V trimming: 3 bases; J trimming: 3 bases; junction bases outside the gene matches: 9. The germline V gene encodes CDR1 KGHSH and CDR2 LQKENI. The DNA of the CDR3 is TGTGCCAGCTCACCGGGGACAGGCGGGTTTAAAGAGACCCAGTACTTC. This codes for CASSPGTGGFKETQYF.

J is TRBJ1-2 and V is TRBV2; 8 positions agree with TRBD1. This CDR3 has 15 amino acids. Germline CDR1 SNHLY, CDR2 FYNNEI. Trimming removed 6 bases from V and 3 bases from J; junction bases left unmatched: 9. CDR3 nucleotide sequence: TGTGCCAGCAGCCTACCCCAGGACAGGGACTATGGCTACACCTTC. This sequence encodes CASSLPQDRDYGYTF.

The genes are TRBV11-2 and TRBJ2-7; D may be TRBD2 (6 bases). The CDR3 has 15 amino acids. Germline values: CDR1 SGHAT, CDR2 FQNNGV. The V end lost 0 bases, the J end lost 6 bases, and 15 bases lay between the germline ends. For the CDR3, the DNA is TGTGCCAGCAGCTTAGATTTCCGGGGGTCAGGCGAGCAGTACTTC. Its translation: CASSLDFRGSGEQYF.

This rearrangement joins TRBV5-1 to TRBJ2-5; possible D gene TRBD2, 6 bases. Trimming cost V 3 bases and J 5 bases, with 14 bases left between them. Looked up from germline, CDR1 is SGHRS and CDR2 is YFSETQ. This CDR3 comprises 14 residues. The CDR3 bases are TGCGCCAGCAGCTGGGGAAGCGCGGGGGAGACCCAGTACTTC. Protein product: CASSWGSAGETQYF. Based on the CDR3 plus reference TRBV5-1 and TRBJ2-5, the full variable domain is KAGVTQTPRYLIKTRGQQVTLSCSPISGHRSVSWYQQTPGQGLQFLFEYFSETQRNKGNFPGRFSGRQFSNSRSEMNVSTLELGDSALYLCASSWGSAGETQYFGPGTRLLVL.

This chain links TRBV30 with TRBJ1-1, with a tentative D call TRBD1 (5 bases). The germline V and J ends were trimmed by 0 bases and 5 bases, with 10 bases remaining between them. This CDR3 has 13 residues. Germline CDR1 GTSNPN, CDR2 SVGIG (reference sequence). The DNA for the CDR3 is TGTGCCTGGAGTGTCGGAGGGGAGACTGAAGCTTTCTTT. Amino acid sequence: CAWSVGGETEAFF.

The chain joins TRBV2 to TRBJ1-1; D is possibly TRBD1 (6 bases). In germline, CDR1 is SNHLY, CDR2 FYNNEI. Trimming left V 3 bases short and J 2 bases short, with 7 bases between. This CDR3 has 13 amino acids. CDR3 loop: CASSDRGNTEAFF. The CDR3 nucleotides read TGTGCCAGCAGTGACAGGGGAAACACTGAAGCTTTCTTT.

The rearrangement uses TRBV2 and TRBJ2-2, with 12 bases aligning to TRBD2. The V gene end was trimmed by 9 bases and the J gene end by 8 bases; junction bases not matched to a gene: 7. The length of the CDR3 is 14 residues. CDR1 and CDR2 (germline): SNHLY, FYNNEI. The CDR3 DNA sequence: TGTGCCAGAGCCACTAGCGGGGGGCCGGGGGAGCTGTTTTTT. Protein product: CARATSGGPGELFF. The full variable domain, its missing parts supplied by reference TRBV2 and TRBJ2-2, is EPEVTQTPSHQVTQMGQEVILRCVPISNHLYFYWYRQILGQKVEFLVSFYNNEISEKSEIFDDQFSVERPDGSNFTLKIRSTKLEDSAMYFCARATSGGPGELFFGEGSRLTVL.

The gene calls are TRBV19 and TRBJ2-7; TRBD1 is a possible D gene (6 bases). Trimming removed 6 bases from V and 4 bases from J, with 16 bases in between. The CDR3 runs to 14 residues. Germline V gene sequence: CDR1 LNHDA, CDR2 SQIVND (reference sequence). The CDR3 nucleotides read TGTGCCAGTAGGATGGGACACGTCCCGTACGAGCAGTACTTC. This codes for CASRMGHVPYEQYF. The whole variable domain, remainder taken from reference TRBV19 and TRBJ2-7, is DGGITQSPKYLFRKEGQNVTLSCEQNLNHDAMYWYRQDPGQGLRLIYYSQIVNDFQKGDIAEGYSVSREKKESFPLTVTSAQKNPTAFYLCASRMGHVPYEQYFGPGTRLTVT.

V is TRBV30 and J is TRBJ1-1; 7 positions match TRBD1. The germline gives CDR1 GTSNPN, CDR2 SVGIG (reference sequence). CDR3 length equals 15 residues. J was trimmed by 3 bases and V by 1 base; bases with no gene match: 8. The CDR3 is CAWSGGQRSYTEAFF. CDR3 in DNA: TGTGCCTGGAGTGGGGGACAGCGATCTTACACTGAAGCTTTCTTT.

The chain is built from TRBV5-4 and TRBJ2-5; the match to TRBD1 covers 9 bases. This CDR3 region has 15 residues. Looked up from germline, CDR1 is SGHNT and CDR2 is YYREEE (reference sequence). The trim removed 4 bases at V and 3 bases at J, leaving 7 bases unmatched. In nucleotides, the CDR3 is TGTGCCAGCAGCCCGAGGGACAGGGTAGAAGAGACCCAGTACTTC. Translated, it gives CASSPRDRVEETQYF.

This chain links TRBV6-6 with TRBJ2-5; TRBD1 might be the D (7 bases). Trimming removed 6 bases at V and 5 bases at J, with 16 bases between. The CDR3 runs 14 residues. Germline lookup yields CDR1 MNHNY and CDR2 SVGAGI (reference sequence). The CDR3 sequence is CASRPSQGRETQYF. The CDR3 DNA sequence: TGTGCCAGCAGGCCGTCACAGGGGAGGGAGACCCAGTACTTC.

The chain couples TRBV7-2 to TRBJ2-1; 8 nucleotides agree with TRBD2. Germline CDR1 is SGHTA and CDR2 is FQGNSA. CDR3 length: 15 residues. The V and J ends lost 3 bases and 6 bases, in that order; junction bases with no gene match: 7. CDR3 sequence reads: CASSFPSSGPNEQFF. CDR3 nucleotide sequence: TGTGCCAGCAGCTTTCCTTCTAGCGGGCCCAATGAGCAGTTCTTC.

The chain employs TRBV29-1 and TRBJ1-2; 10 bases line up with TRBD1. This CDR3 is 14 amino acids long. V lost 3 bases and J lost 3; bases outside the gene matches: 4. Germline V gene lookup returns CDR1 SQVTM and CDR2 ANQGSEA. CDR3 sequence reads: CSVEGTGVDYGYTF. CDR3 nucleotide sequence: TGCAGCGTTGAGGGGACAGGGGTTGACTATGGCTACACCTTC.

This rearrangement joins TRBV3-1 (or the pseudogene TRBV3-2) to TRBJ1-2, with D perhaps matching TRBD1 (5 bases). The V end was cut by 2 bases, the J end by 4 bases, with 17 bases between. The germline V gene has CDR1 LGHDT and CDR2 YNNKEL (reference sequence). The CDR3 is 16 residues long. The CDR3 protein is CASSQNSGRGLYGYTF. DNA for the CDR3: TGTGCCAGCAGCCAAAATTCCGGGAGGGGACTCTATGGCTACACCTTC.

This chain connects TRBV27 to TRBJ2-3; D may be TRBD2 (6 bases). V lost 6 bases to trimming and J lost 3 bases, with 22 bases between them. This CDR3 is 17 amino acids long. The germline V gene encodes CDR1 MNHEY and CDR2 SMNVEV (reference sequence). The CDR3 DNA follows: TGTGCCAGCAGAGGAGGAGGACGGCCGGGAGCAACAGATACGCAGTATTTT. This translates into CASRGGGRPGATDTQYF.

CDR3 protein: CASSQAVDIQYF. The DNA of the CDR3 is TGTGCCAGTAGCCAGGCCGTTGACATTCAGTACTTC. The rearrangement joins TRBV19 to TRBJ2-4; D gene unclear. This CDR3 is 12 amino acids long. Looked up from germline, CDR1 is LNHDA and CDR2 is SQIVND (reference sequence). V lost 6 bases and J lost 8, with 11 bases in between.

The CDR3 sequence is CASSYRLAGEEEQFF. CDR3 sequence (DNA): TGTGCCAGCAGTTACCGCCTAGCGGGGGAGGAAGAGCAGTTCTTC. The V call is TRBV6-5, the J call TRBJ2-1; 10 positions match TRBD2. Germline V gene lookup returns CDR1 MNHEY and CDR2 SVGAGI. The junction had 8 bases not matched to a gene; V was cut back by 2 bases and J by 10 bases. The CDR3 spans 15 residues.

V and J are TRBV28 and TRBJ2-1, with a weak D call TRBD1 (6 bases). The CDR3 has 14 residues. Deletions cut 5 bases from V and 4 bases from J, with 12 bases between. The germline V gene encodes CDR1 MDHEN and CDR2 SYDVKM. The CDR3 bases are TGTGCCAGCAGTCCGACAGGAACGTACAATGAGCAGTTCTTC. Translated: CASSPTGTYNEQFF.

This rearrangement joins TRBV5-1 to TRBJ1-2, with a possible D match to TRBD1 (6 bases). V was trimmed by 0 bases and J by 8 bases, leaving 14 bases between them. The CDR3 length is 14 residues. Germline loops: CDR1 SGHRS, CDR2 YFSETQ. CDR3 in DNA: TGCGCCAGCAGCTTGGCGGCAGGGGATGGAGGCTACACCTTC. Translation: CASSLAAGDGGYTF.

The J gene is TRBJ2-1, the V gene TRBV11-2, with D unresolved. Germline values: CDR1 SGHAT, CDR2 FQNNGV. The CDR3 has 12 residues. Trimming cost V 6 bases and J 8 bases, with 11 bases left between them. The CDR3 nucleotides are TGTGCCAGCAGTTGGGCTCACCATGAGCAGTTCTTC. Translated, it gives CASSWAHHEQFF.

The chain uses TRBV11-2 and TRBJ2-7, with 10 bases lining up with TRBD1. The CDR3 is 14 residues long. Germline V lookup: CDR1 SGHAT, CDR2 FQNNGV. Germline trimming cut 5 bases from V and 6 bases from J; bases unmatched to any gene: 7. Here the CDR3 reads CASSATGTGVEQYF. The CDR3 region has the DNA TGTGCCAGCAGCGCCACCGGGACAGGGGTCGAGCAGTACTTC.

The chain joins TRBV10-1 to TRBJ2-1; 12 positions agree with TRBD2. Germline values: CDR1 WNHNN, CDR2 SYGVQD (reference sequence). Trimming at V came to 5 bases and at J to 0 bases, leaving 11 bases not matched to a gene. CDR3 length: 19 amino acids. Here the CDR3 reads CASSRGLAGGPSSYNEQFF. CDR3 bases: TGCGCCAGCAGTAGGGGGCTAGCGGGGGGGCCCAGCTCCTACAATGAGCAGTTCTTC.